One sample yielded the 22 T cell receptor beta chains listed below, sequenced in a study of blood T cell repertoires in COVID-19. TCRdb's table, derived via immunoSEQ multiplex PCR, lists solely in-frame clones and lacks some. The data show roughly 250,000 clones, about nine tenths seen once. The sequenced material came from PBMCs or T cells enriched from blood (not recorded which). The receptors derive from a woman in her thirties with acute COVID-19.

This rearrangement joins TRBV5-6 to TRBJ2-5; D possibly corresponds to TRBD2 (5 bases). Deletions cut 0 bases from V and 3 bases from J, with 15 bases between. The CDR3 has 16 amino acids. Germline lookup yields CDR1 SGHDT and CDR2 YYEEEE. DNA for the CDR3: TGTGCCAGCAGCTTGGGACATACGGGGTTGGAAGAGACCCAGTACTTC. The encoded protein is CASSLGHTGLEETQYF. Supplemented by reference TRBV5-6 and TRBJ2-5, the full variable domain reads DAGVTQSPTHLIKTRGQQVTLRCSPKSGHDTVSWYQQALGQGPQFIFQYYEEEERQRGNFPDRFSGHQFPNYSSELNVNALLLGDSALYLCASSLGHTGLEETQYFGPGTRLLVL.

The rearrangement joins TRBV7-9 to TRBJ1-1; the D gene is possibly TRBD1 (6 bases). This CDR3 spans 14 amino acids. The V end was cut by 1 base, the J end by 7 bases, with 13 bases between. CDR1 is SEHNR and CDR2 is FQNEAQ in the germline V gene (reference sequence). The CDR3, as DNA: TGTGCCAGCAGCTTAGTCGGGGGGCGGGGTGAAGCTTTCTTT. Residues: CASSLVGGRGEAFF.

The chain recombines TRBV3-1 (or the pseudogene TRBV3-2) with TRBJ1-2; perhaps TRBD1 as D (6 bases). This CDR3 is 14 amino acids long. Trimming stripped 4 bases from V and 13 bases from J, with 22 bases between. CDR1 is LGHDT and CDR2 is YNNKEL in the germline V gene (reference sequence). CDR3 residues: CASSPMGQGSLSTF. The DNA of the CDR3 is TGTGCCAGCAGCCCGATGGGGCAGGGGAGTCTTAGCACCTTC.

This chain joins TRBV28 and TRBJ2-7; no clear D. V was pared by 2 bases and J by 3 bases, with 11 bases between. Germline V gene sequence: CDR1 MDHEN, CDR2 SYDVKM. This CDR3 comprises 14 residues. The CDR3 region has the DNA TGTGCCAGCAGTTTACTTGCGGCCAGCTACGAGCAGTACTTC. Protein product: CASSLLAASYEQYF. The variable domain in full, completed from reference TRBV28 and TRBJ2-7, reads DVKVTQSSRYLVKRTGEKVFLECVQDMDHENMFWYRQDPGLGLRLIYFSYDVKMKEKGDIPEGYSVSREKKERFSLILESASTNQTSMYLCASSLLAASYEQYFGPGTRLTVT.

The CDR3 sequence is CASSASSGMVADTQYF. The CDR3 region has the DNA TGTGCCAGCAGTGCCTCTAGCGGGATGGTTGCAGATACGCAGTATTTT. The chain couples TRBV27 to TRBJ2-3, with 9 bases aligning to TRBD2. Looked up from germline, CDR1 is MNHEY and CDR2 is SMNVEV (reference sequence). V shed 5 bases, J shed 4 bases, and the junction held 10 bases outside the gene matches. The CDR3 length is 16 residues.

The rearrangement links TRBV19 to TRBJ1-1; 9 bases fit TRBD1. The CDR3 length is 17 residues. Germline loops: CDR1 LNHDA, CDR2 SQIVND (reference sequence). The ends lost 0 bases at V and 1 base at J; junction bases unmatched: 6. The CDR3 is CASSIEGQGWGNTEAFF. The CDR3 DNA reads TGTGCCAGTAGTATAGAGGGACAGGGATGGGGGAACACTGAAGCTTTCTTT.

The rearrangement uses TRBV19 and TRBJ2-7; 8 bases match TRBD2. The CDR3 contains 15 residues. The ends lost 3 bases at V and 8 bases at J; junction bases unmatched: 12. The V gene's germline CDR1 is LNHDA and CDR2 SQIVND (reference sequence). The CDR3 DNA is TGTGCCAGTAGTATCGCCGAGCCGGGACTAGTTAAGCAGTACTTC. Translating gives CASSIAEPGLVKQYF.

The V call is TRBV13, the J call TRBJ2-7; TRBD2 agrees at 8 bases. Germline lookup yields CDR1 PRHDT and CDR2 FYEKMQ (reference sequence). V lost 5 bases to trimming and J lost 3 bases; unmatched junction nucleotides: 6. This CDR3 spans 14 amino acids. The CDR3 bases are TGTGCCAGCAGCCCCGGGGGGGCGGTCTACGAGCAGTACTTC. It codes for CASSPGGAVYEQYF.

This CDR3 is CASSTGGQYQETQYF. CDR3 in DNA: TGTGCCAGTAGCACAGGCGGACAGTACCAAGAGACCCAGTACTTC. J is TRBJ2-5 and V is TRBV19, with D maybe TRBD1 (6 bases). Between the trimmed V and J ends, which lost 6 bases and 0 bases, there was a span of 14 bases. Germline values: CDR1 LNHDA, CDR2 SQIVND (reference sequence). The CDR3 loop spans 15 amino acids.

The chain combines TRBV27 with TRBJ2-2; the match to TRBD1 covers 9 bases. The germline V gene has CDR1 MNHEY and CDR2 SMNVEV (reference sequence). Losses at the gene ends were 4 bases for V and 7 bases for J; bases not matched to a gene: 4. The CDR3 totals 14 residues. The CDR3 sequence is CASSSTGGVGELFF. The CDR3, as DNA: TGTGCCAGCAGTTCGACAGGGGGGGTCGGGGAGCTGTTTTTT.

The CDR3 coding sequence is TGTGCCAGCAGCTCCCTTTTGGGGGGGGCGGGTGAAAAACTGTTTTTT. Protein product: CASSSLLGGAGEKLFF. The chain combines TRBV7-6 with TRBJ1-4; D possibly corresponds to TRBD1 (6 bases). This CDR3 region has 16 residues. Germline V CDR1 and CDR2: SGHVS, FNYEAQ. Deletions cut 4 bases from V and 7 bases from J, with 19 bases between. The whole variable domain, remainder taken from reference TRBV7-6 and TRBJ1-4, is GAGVSQSPRYKVTKRGQDVALRCDPISGHVSLYWYRQALGQGPEFLTYFNYEAQQDKSGLPNDRFSAERPEGSISTLTIQRTEQRDSAMYRCASSSLLGGAGEKLFFGSGTQLSVL.

The chain links TRBV11-3 to TRBJ2-1; TRBD2 agrees at 13 bases. This CDR3 spans 18 amino acids. Germline-derived CDR1 and CDR2 are SGHNT and YENEEA. V was pared by 5 bases and J by 0 bases, with 7 bases of the junction left unmatched. This chain's CDR3 is CASSQTSGRVSSYNEQFF. As DNA, the CDR3 is TGTGCCAGCAGCCAAACTAGCGGGAGGGTGAGCTCCTACAATGAGCAGTTCTTC.

The V and J genes are TRBV20-1 and TRBJ2-5; D not resolved. Deletions cut 6 bases from V and 4 bases from J, with 6 bases between. The CDR3 totals 10 residues. Germline loops: CDR1 DFQATT, CDR2 SNEGSKA (reference sequence). CDR3 bases: TGCAGTGCGAGGATAGAGACCCAGTACTTC. Amino acids: CSARIETQYF.

The chain is built from TRBV29-1 and TRBJ2-7; 8 nucleotides line up with TRBD2. In germline, CDR1 is SQVTM, CDR2 ANQGSEA. The CDR3 consists of 15 residues. After removal of 4 bases from V and 0 bases from J, the junction contained 8 bases not matched to a gene. CDR3 amino acids: CSVGASGRSSYEQYF. Written as DNA, the CDR3 is TGCAGCGTTGGGGCTAGCGGGCGGAGCTCCTACGAGCAGTACTTC.

The chain recombines TRBV7-2 with TRBJ2-3; tentatively, D is TRBD2 (6 bases). V gave up 5 bases and J gave up 5 bases, with 23 bases separating them. Germline assignment: CDR1 SGHTA and CDR2 FQGNSA. The CDR3 consists of 17 residues. CDR3 loop: CASSDPGSGPWGDTQYF. The CDR3 bases are TGTGCCAGCAGCGACCCCGGGAGCGGACCTTGGGGAGATACGCAGTATTTT. Drawing the rest from reference TRBV7-2 and TRBJ2-3, the complete variable domain is GAGVSQSPSNKVTEKGKDVELRCDPISGHTALYWYRQSLGQGLEFLIYFQGNSAPDKSGLPSDRFSAERTGGSVSTLTIQRTQQEDSAVYLCASSDPGSGPWGDTQYFGPGTRLTVL.

The chain is built from TRBV11-3 and TRBJ2-3; 7 bases align to TRBD1. Germline trimming cut 0 bases from V and 1 base from J; bases unmatched to any gene: 4. Germline lookup yields CDR1 SGHNT and CDR2 YENEEA. The length of the CDR3 is 16 residues. The CDR3 coding sequence is TGTGCCAGCAGCTTAGATCCCGGACAGGGCACAGATACGCAGTATTTT. This codes for CASSLDPGQGTDTQYF.

V is TRBV3-1 (or the pseudogene TRBV3-2) and J is TRBJ1-1, with a possible D match to TRBD1 (6 bases). The CDR3 totals 14 residues. CDR1 is LGHDT and CDR2 is YNNKEL in the germline V gene (reference sequence). The V end was cut by 5 bases, the J end by 5 bases, with 15 bases between. Here the CDR3 DNA reads TGTGCCAGCAGCGGAGCCGGGGGGCAGACTGAAGCTTTCTTT. Amino acids: CASSGAGGQTEAFF.

The chain carries TRBV20-1 and TRBJ2-2; D is perhaps TRBD2 (5 bases). V dropped 6 bases and J dropped 7 bases, with 9 bases sitting between them. The CDR3 runs 11 residues. Germline-derived CDR1 and CDR2 are DFQATT and SNEGSKA (reference sequence). The CDR3 is CSARRGGELFF. The CDR3, as DNA: TGCAGTGCCAGACGGGGCGGGGAGCTGTTTTTT.

In DNA, the CDR3 is TGTGCCAGCAGCCAAGATTTGGGGGGGTCCGGAGCAACTAATGAAAAACTGTTTTTT. It codes for CASSQDLGGSGATNEKLFF. The J gene is TRBJ1-4, the V gene TRBV4-2; a weak D match, TRBD1 (5 bases). This CDR3 has 19 residues. Germline V gene sequence: CDR1 LGHNA, CDR2 YNFKEQ. Trimming left V 0 bases short and J 0 bases short, with 17 bases between.

The V gene is TRBV28, the J gene TRBJ1-1, with 10 bases aligning to TRBD1. The germline V gene encodes CDR1 MDHEN and CDR2 SYDVKM. J gave up 4 bases and V 6 bases, and 8 bases lay outside the gene matches. CDR3 length: 15 amino acids. CDR3 bases: TGTGCCAGCAGGCGACAGGGGGCAATGGGCACTGAAGCTTTCTTT. The encoded protein is CASRRQGAMGTEAFF.

This chain uses TRBV30 with TRBJ2-3; 7 positions agree with TRBD1. The J segment lost 0 bases and the V segment lost 2 bases, leaving 5 bases of the junction unmatched. The CDR3 length is 15 residues. In germline, CDR1 is GTSNPN, CDR2 SVGIG (reference sequence). The CDR3 nucleotides are TGTGCCTGGAGTATACCGACAGGGAGCACAGATACGCAGTATTTT. Amino acid sequence: CAWSIPTGSTDTQYF.

The rearrangement uses TRBV6-6 and TRBJ2-7; 11 nucleotides align to TRBD2. Per the germline V gene, CDR1 is MNHNY and CDR2 is SVGAGI (reference sequence). The length of the CDR3 is 13 residues. The V gene end was trimmed by 6 bases and the J gene end by 6 bases; junction bases not matched to a gene: 4. The CDR3 sequence: CASRLAGGLEQYF. The CDR3, as DNA: TGTGCCAGCAGGCTAGCGGGAGGTCTCGAGCAGTACTTC.